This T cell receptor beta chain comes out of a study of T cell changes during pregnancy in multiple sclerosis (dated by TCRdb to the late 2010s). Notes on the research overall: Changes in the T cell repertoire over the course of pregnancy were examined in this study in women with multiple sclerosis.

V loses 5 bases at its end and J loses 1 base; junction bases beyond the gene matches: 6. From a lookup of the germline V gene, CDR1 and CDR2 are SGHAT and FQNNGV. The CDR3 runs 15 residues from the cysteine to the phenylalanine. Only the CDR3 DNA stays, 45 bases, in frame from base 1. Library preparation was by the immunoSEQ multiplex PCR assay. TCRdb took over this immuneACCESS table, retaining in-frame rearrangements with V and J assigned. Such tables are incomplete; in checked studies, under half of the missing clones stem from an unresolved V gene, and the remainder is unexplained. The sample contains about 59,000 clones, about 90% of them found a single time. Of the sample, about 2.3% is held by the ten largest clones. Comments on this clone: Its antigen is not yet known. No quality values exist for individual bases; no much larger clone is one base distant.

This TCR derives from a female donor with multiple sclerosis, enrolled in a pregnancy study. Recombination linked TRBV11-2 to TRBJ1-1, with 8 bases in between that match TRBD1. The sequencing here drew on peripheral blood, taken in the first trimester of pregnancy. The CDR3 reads CASSPWTGQNTEAFF. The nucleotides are TGTGCCAGCAGCCCATGGACAGGGCAGAACACTGAAGCTTTCTTT.